The present T cell receptor beta chain was sequenced within a study of beta chain features in type 1 diabetes. Study-level background: The study found patients and healthy donors alike in age, gender and cell yields. Overall study results and limits: Resolution of whether HLA type affects TCRB rearrangement was not achieved here.

Expressed TCRB transcripts were sequenced because the entire RNA isolate underwent reverse transcription. TCRdb's copy holds only in-frame clones and misses some; the assay was immunoSEQ multiplex PCR. The table has 150,000 to 180,000 clones, 8.5% to 14% seen once. This clone was recorded a few times. Its target is unknown. The authors sorted CD4+ naive, central memory, regulatory and stem cell-like memory cells via CD45RO/CCR7/CD25/CD127/CD95/CD27. Trimming took 2 bases from V and 2 from J, leaving 7 bases between them. Looked up from germline, CDR1 is MNHNY and CDR2 is SVGAGI (reference sequence). The length of the CDR3 is 15 residues.

Sample: central memory CD4+ T cells from blood. The sequence was collected from a man aged 18 to 30 in good health. The chain couples TRBV6-6 to TRBJ2-6, with D possibly being TRBD1 or TRBD2 (5 bases each). The CDR3 DNA reads as TGTGCCAGCAGTTACGGGGGTCCTGGGGCCAACGTCCTGACTTTC. It codes for CASSYGGPGANVLTF.